This TCR beta chain was documented in a study of blood T cell repertoires in COVID-19. Study overall: The samples span acute and convalescent COVID-19 from the United States, Italy and Spain. From T cells, B-cell-depleted T cells, or PBMCs came the material, which was cDNA or gDNA.

In the authors' workflow: The authors estimated nucleated cell counts from reference gene primer amplification. The table came from immunoSEQ multiplex PCR; TCRdb's copy has only in-frame clones and leaves some out. D and trimming come from the DNA, and the V and J calls and clone size come from that table. Of 450,000 or so clones in the sample, about 90% were seen once. The Seattle site enrolled patients during active infection and followed them longitudinally. The ends lost 2 bases at V and 1 base at J; junction bases unmatched: 8. This CDR3 is built from 18 residues. Germline loops: CDR1 MGHDK, CDR2 SYGVNS.

The sample was peripheral blood. The V call is TRBV25-1, the J call TRBJ2-3, with 11 positions matching TRBD2. This TCR derives from a man younger than 35 with COVID-19, enrolled during active disease. The CDR3 reads CASSEDLAGGYRTDTQYF. The CDR3 bases are TGTGCCAGCAGTGAAGACCTAGCGGGAGGTTATCGCACAGATACGCAGTATTTT.